Below, 27 T cell receptor beta chains from the same sample are listed, as sequenced in a study of blood T cell repertoires in COVID-19. Clones were read by immunoSEQ multiplex PCR, and TCRdb kept only the in-frame ones, dropping some. The table includes under 150,000 clones, over 75% detected once. What was sequenced was peripheral blood. These receptors were taken from a man aged 60-69 years with active or convalescent COVID-19.

This clone was seen a few times. The chain links TRBV3-1 (or the pseudogene TRBV3-2) to TRBJ2-1; 11 bases map to TRBD2. The CDR3 has 17 residues. V was clipped by 0 bases and J by 4 bases; unmatched bases: 5. In germline, CDR1 is LGHDT, CDR2 YNNKEL (reference sequence). The CDR3 is CASSQDPLAGVYNEQFF. CDR3 coding DNA: TGTGCCAGCAGCCAAGATCCACTAGCGGGGGTATACAATGAGCAGTTCTTC.

The chain uses TRBV6-5 and TRBJ1-2; 7 bases are a match to TRBD1. Trimming cost V 5 bases and J 6 bases; bases outside gene matches: 6. The CDR3 totals 13 residues. Looked up from germline, CDR1 is MNHEY and CDR2 is SVGAGI. CDR3 sequence: CASSRGTADGYTF. The DNA of the CDR3 is TGTGCCAGCAGTCGAGGGACAGCGGATGGCTACACCTTC.

V and J are TRBV29-1 and TRBJ2-2; perhaps TRBD2 as D (5 bases). The CDR3 loop spans 13 amino acids. Trimming shortened V by 5 bases and J by 6 bases, and 13 bases separated the two germline ends. The germline V gene encodes CDR1 SQVTM and CDR2 ANQGSEA. The CDR3 region has the DNA TGCAGCGTTCAACGTGAAGCGGCCGGGGAGCTGTTTTTT. Its translation is CSVQREAAGELFF.

The rearrangement links TRBV25-1 to TRBJ2-1; tentative D call: TRBD1 (6 bases). Trimming removed 2 bases from V and 1 base from J, with 9 bases in between. Germline assignment: CDR1 MGHDK and CDR2 SYGVNS. This CDR3 spans 15 amino acids. CDR3 coding DNA: TGTGCCAGCAGTGAAGGAAGGGGGTCCTACAATGAGCAGTTCTTC. It encodes CASSEGRGSYNEQFF.

This clone has more than one count but fewer than ten. V usage is TRBV28 and J usage is TRBJ2-7; D gene unclear. Germline CDR1 MDHEN, CDR2 SYDVKM. Trimming cost V 4 bases and J 3 bases, with 4 bases left between them. This CDR3 contains 11 residues. The DNA for the CDR3 is TGTGCCAGCAGTTCGGTCTACGAGCAGTACTTC. It is translated as CASSSVYEQYF.

V and J are TRBV5-1 and TRBJ2-7; 8 bases map to TRBD1. The CDR3 length is 16 residues. With V trimmed by 2 bases and J by 0 bases, 7 bases remained unmatched. CDR1 is SGHRS and CDR2 is YFSETQ in the germline V gene. The CDR3, as DNA: TGCGCCAGCAGCTTAACGGACAGGGCACCCTCCTACGAGCAGTACTTC. Its protein is CASSLTDRAPSYEQYF.

This chain uses TRBV6-5 with TRBJ1-2; no clear D gene. The V end lost 0 bases, the J end lost 8 bases, and 10 bases lay between the germline ends. Germline V gene sequence: CDR1 MNHEY, CDR2 SVGAGI. The CDR3 is 13 residues long. DNA of the CDR3: TGTGCCAGCAGTTACTCGGCAGGCAGGGGCTACACCTTC. It specifies CASSYSAGRGYTF.

The gene calls are TRBV4-2 and TRBJ2-5; D call uncertain. CDR3 length: 12 residues. Trimming removed 2 bases at V and 7 bases at J, with 8 bases between. Germline-derived CDR1 and CDR2 are LGHNA and YNFKEQ. CDR3 amino acids: CASSQSSGTQYF. In DNA form, the CDR3 reads TGTGCCAGCAGCCAAAGCTCAGGGACCCAGTACTTC.

This clone appeared a single time. The chain couples TRBV13 to TRBJ1-1; D gene uncertain. Germline V gives CDR1 PRHDT, CDR2 FYEKMQ (reference sequence). The CDR3 is 13 amino acids. V gave up 2 bases and J gave up 5 bases, with 9 bases separating them. CDR3 bases: TGTGCCAGCAGCTTAATCGGGGTGACTGAAGCTTTCTTT. It yields the protein CASSLIGVTEAFF.

This clone was detected a few times. The V call is TRBV7-2, the J call TRBJ2-5; D ambiguous. The germline V gene encodes CDR1 SGHTA and CDR2 FQGNSA. The CDR3 covers 15 residues. Trimming pared 4 bases from V and 2 bases from J, leaving 14 bases between. The CDR3 coding sequence is TGTGCCAGCAGCTCCCGAAGCGCGAATCAAGAGACCCAGTACTTC. Protein product: CASSSRSANQETQYF. The full variable domain, rest sourced from reference TRBV7-2 and TRBJ2-5, is GAGVSQSPSNKVTEKGKDVELRCDPISGHTALYWYRQSLGQGLEFLIYFQGNSAPDKSGLPSDRFSAERTGGSVSTLTIQRTQQEDSAVYLCASSSRSANQETQYFGPGTRLLVL.

The V gene is TRBV20-1, the J gene TRBJ2-1, with D possibly matching TRBD2 (6 bases). From germline, CDR1 is DFQATT and CDR2 SNEGSKA (reference sequence). V dropped 5 bases and J dropped 10 bases, with 9 bases sitting between them. The CDR3 loop spans 10 amino acids. CDR3 nucleotide sequence: TGCAGTGCTGGCGGGGTCGAGCAGTTCTTC. Translation gives CSAGGVEQFF.

V and J are TRBV19 and TRBJ1-1; D not certain. From germline, CDR1 is LNHDA and CDR2 SQIVND (reference sequence). The CDR3 totals 16 residues. V was clipped by 7 bases and J by 0 bases, with 18 bases between them. The CDR3, as DNA: TGTGCCAGTACTAGCTCTTATACAGAGCTGAACACTGAAGCTTTCTTT. Its translation: CASTSSYTELNTEAFF.

The chain joins TRBV28 to TRBJ2-1, with TRBD1 matching 8 bases. With 8 bases clipped from V and 0 bases from J, the junction kept 6 bases outside the gene matches. There are 15 residues in the CDR3. The germline V gene has CDR1 MDHEN and CDR2 SYDVKM. The CDR3 here is CASALTGASYNEQFF. CDR3 nucleotides: TGTGCCAGCGCCTTGACAGGGGCCTCCTACAATGAGCAGTTCTTC. The full variable domain, in which reference TRBV28 and TRBJ2-1 provide the parts outside the CDR3, is DVKVTQSSRYLVKRTGEKVFLECVQDMDHENMFWYRQDPGLGLRLIYFSYDVKMKEKGDIPEGYSVSREKKERFSLILESASTNQTSMYLCASALTGASYNEQFFGPGTRLTVL.

A few counts support this clone. V and J are TRBV5-8 and TRBJ2-1; tentatively, D is TRBD1 (6 bases). From germline, CDR1 is SGHTS and CDR2 YDEGEE. This CDR3 is built from 14 residues. V lost 6 bases to trimming and J lost 6 bases, with 16 bases between them. The CDR3: CASTEDSASNEQFF. The CDR3 coding sequence is TGTGCCAGCACCGAGGACAGCGCAAGCAATGAGCAGTTCTTC. Together with reference TRBV5-8 and TRBJ2-1, the CDR3 gives the full variable domain: EAGVTQSPTHLIKTRGQQATLRCSPISGHTSVYWYQQALGLGLQFLLWYDEGEERNRGNFPPRFSGRQFPNYSSELNVNALELEDSALYLCASTEDSASNEQFFGPGTRLTVL.

This chain links TRBV4-3 with TRBJ2-3; possibly TRBD1 for D (7 bases). Trimming took off 0 bases at V and 8 bases at J, with 27 bases between the two ends. The CDR3 is made up of 19 amino acids. Germline loops: CDR1 LGHNA, CDR2 YSLEER. The CDR3 DNA reads as TGCGCCAGCAGCCAAGAAAAGGAATTCGGCAGGGGGACTTGGGGTACGCAGTATTTT. Protein: CASSQEKEFGRGTWGTQYF.

This chain uses TRBV12-3 or TRBV12-4 with TRBJ1-1, with D hard to call. Between the trimmed V and J ends, which lost 7 bases and 8 bases, there was a span of 11 bases. This CDR3 spans 11 amino acids. The CDR3: CASTIRSEAFF. CDR3 bases: TGTGCCAGCACGATTAGGAGCGAAGCTTTCTTT.

By proportion, this clone is medium-sized. V is TRBV30 and J is TRBJ1-5, with D perhaps TRBD1 (5 bases). Germline-derived CDR1 and CDR2 are GTSNPN and SVGIG (reference sequence). The CDR3 spans 14 residues. The germline V and J ends were trimmed by 1 base and 0 bases, with 7 bases remaining between them. DNA of the CDR3: TGTGCCTGGAGTGGGGGGGATAGCAATCAGCCCCAGCATTTT. Encoded protein: CAWSGGDSNQPQHF. The whole variable domain, remainder taken from reference TRBV30 and TRBJ1-5, is SQTIHQWPATLVQPVGSPLSLECTVEGTSNPNLYWYRQAAGRGLQLLFYSVGIGQISSEVPQNLSASRPQDRQFILSSKKLLLSDSGFYLCAWSGGDSNQPQHFGDGTRLSIL.

The chain couples TRBV5-6 to TRBJ2-5, with TRBD1 matching 7 bases. Trimming cost V 4 bases and J 4 bases; bases outside gene matches: 1. Germline V gene sequence: CDR1 SGHDT, CDR2 YYEEEE. This CDR3 region has 12 residues. CDR3 DNA: TGTGCCAGCAGCGGGACAGCAGAGACCCAGTACTTC. Its translation is CASSGTAETQYF.

This clone was observed once. The rearrangement links TRBV7-8 to TRBJ2-1; tentative D call: TRBD1 (5 bases). CDR3 length: 15 amino acids. V lost 2 bases and J lost 6, with 14 bases in between. Germline CDR1 SGHVS, CDR2 FQNEAQ. The CDR3 coding sequence is TGTGCCAGCAGCTTACCTGGCAGGGTGGTCAATGAGCAGTTCTTC. Translating gives CASSLPGRVVNEQFF.

V is TRBV6-5 and J is TRBJ1-5, with 7 nucleotides matching TRBD1. Germline V gives CDR1 MNHEY, CDR2 SVGAGI. V lost 5 bases, J lost 8 bases, and 9 bases stayed unmatched. There are 14 residues in the CDR3. In nucleotides, the CDR3 is TGTGCCAGCAGTCCATACAGGGGCCAGGAGCCCCAGCATTTT. Translated, it gives CASSPYRGQEPQHF.

In regard to this clone: Other DNA sequences of this sample code for an identical CDR3. The chain links TRBV3-1 (or the pseudogene TRBV3-2) to TRBJ2-3; a weak D match, TRBD2 (7 bases). Germline V gene data show CDR1 as LGHDT and CDR2 as YNNKEL (reference sequence). The V and J ends lost 1 base and 1 base respectively, with 9 bases between them. The CDR3 loop spans 15 amino acids. CDR3: CASSQGGGRTDTQYF. CDR3 bases: TGTGCCAGCAGCCAAGGGGGGGGGCGCACAGATACGCAGTATTTT.

This rearrangement joins TRBV12-3 or TRBV12-4 to TRBJ2-2; D perhaps matches TRBD1 (6 bases). CDR3 length: 12 amino acids. With 4 bases removed from V and 6 bases from J, the gap between germline ends came to 6 bases. The CDR3 loop is CASSSGAGELFF. The CDR3 nucleotides read TGTGCCAGCAGTTCAGGGGCCGGGGAGCTGTTTTTT.

This chain uses TRBV5-1 with TRBJ1-1; D may be TRBD1 (5 bases). V lost 3 bases and J 0 bases, leaving 15 bases between the germline ends. Germline CDR1 is SGHRS and CDR2 is YFSETQ. This CDR3 comprises 16 residues. CDR3 sequence reads: CASSSSTGLMNTEAFF. The CDR3 nucleotides are TGCGCCAGCAGCTCGTCAACGGGACTGATGAACACTGAAGCTTTCTTT.

The chain uses TRBV18 and TRBJ2-4; possibly TRBD2 for D (5 bases). Trimming removed 6 bases from V and 0 bases from J, with 18 bases in between. CDR3 size: 17 residues. The germline V gene has CDR1 KGHSH and CDR2 LQKENI. The CDR3 protein is CASSRLGGGQAKNIQYF. In DNA form, the CDR3 reads TGTGCCAGCTCGCGCTTAGGAGGCGGGCAAGCCAAAAACATTCAGTACTTC.

The rearrangement uses TRBV7-7 and TRBJ1-4, with D possibly matching TRBD1 (5 bases). Trimming cost V 4 bases and J 0 bases, with 18 bases left between them. This CDR3 region has 18 residues. The germline CDR1 and CDR2 sequences are SSHAT and FNYEAQ (reference sequence). Here the CDR3 DNA reads TGTGCCAGCAGCTCGCCTTCAAGACACAGGACAACTAATGAAAAACTGTTTTTT. Residues: CASSSPSRHRTTNEKLFF.

This clone was observed a few times. The rearrangement links TRBV30 to TRBJ1-1; weak D call: TRBD1 (5 bases). Germline V gene data show CDR1 as GTSNPN and CDR2 as SVGIG (reference sequence). The CDR3 is made up of 16 amino acids. Between the trimmed V and J ends, which lost 4 bases and 6 bases, there was a span of 24 bases. CDR3 sequence (DNA): TGTGCCTGGAACGCTGCGGGGGGGGGTCAAAGCGCTGAAGCTTTCTTT. It specifies CAWNAAGGGQSAEAFF.

This chain uses TRBV28 with TRBJ1-3; perhaps TRBD1 as D (5 bases). The CDR3 length is 13 residues. V was clipped by 11 bases and J by 4 bases, with 15 bases between them. CDR1 MDHEN and CDR2 SYDVKM come from the germline V gene. In DNA form, the CDR3 reads TGTGCCTCTTTTCGGGGGTCAGGAAACACCATATATTTT. Translated: CASFRGSGNTIYF. The full variable domain, completed using reference TRBV28 and TRBJ1-3, is DVKVTQSSRYLVKRTGEKVFLECVQDMDHENMFWYRQDPGLGLRLIYFSYDVKMKEKGDIPEGYSVSREKKERFSLILESASTNQTSMYLCASFRGSGNTIYFGEGSWLTVV.